These T cell receptor beta chains were read from a single sample in a study of T cell repertoires in cytomegalovirus infection. TCRdb fed the reads into MiXCR, producing one record per CDR3 protein. The sample records hundreds of thousands of distinct CDR3 sequences, over 25% being singletons. Their antigens remain unidentified. The input for sequencing was cultured CD8+ T cells from PBMCs, taken from culture after CMV antigen stimulation. Source of these receptors: a human donor in good health (CMV status not recorded). Some clones in this sample may be carry-over from other donors' samples. Each CDR3 is given with its conserved first and last residue. Fields, in order: CDR3 length, V gene, CDR3 protein.

CDR3 length: 17; V gene: TRBV7-6; CDR3 protein: CASISPPRGAGTDTQYF
CDR3 length: 15; V gene: TRBV20-1; CDR3 protein: CSARGDRRYNSPLHF
CDR3 length: 14; V gene: TRBV5-6; CDR3 protein: CASSHSGVDTEAFF
CDR3 length: 14; V gene: TRBV6-6; CDR3 protein: CASSYFGRGYEQYF
CDR3 length: 13; V gene: TRBV7-3; CDR3 protein: CASSPDRDYGYTF
CDR3 length: 15; V gene: TRBV11-2; CDR3 protein: CASSLVGSYYNEQFF
CDR3 length: 11; V gene: TRBV27; CDR3 protein: CASSGENEAFF
CDR3 length: 15; V gene: TRBV2; CDR3 protein: CASSETSGGLETQYF
CDR3 length: 12; V gene: TRBV19; CDR3 protein: CACIRGTGELFF
CDR3 length: 16; V gene: TRBV12-3/TRBV12-4; CDR3 protein: CASSLGGAYSNQPQHF
CDR3 length: 16; V gene: TRBV5-1; CDR3 protein: CASSSLFGTQNEKLFF
CDR3 length: 13; V gene: TRBV12-3/TRBV12-4; CDR3 protein: CASSPTQYYGYTF
CDR3 length: 16; V gene: TRBV4-2; CDR3 protein: CASSQRPGPFNSPLHF
CDR3 length: 16; V gene: TRBV9; CDR3 protein: CASSVPRTGMNTEAFF
CDR3 length: 14; V gene: TRBV25-1; CDR3 protein: CASSDWGLTDTQYF
CDR3 length: 15; V gene: TRBV6-1; CDR3 protein: CASSNGGYSYNEQFF
CDR3 length: 13; V gene: TRBV19; CDR3 protein: CASCQTLNTEAFF
CDR3 length: 14; V gene: TRBV27; CDR3 protein: CASRWGQGNSPLHF
CDR3 length: 14; V gene: TRBV5-4; CDR3 protein: CASSLDNSYNEQFF
CDR3 length: 14; V gene: TRBV7-6; CDR3 protein: CASSLLSGTYEQYF
CDR3 length: 15; V gene: TRBV27; CDR3 protein: CASSYRLAGVHEQFF
CDR3 length: 16; V gene: TRBV6-6; CDR3 protein: CASSYSYSRANTEAFF
CDR3 length: 14; V gene: TRBV12-3/TRBV12-4; CDR3 protein: CASSFRIYYTEAFF
CDR3 length: 12; V gene: TRBV9; CDR3 protein: CASSVEGKTQYF
CDR3 length: 17; V gene: TRBV7-6; CDR3 protein: CASSLGPRDRGPPEQFF
CDR3 length: 18; V gene: TRBV7-7; CDR3 protein: CASSPGQGTSGILNEQFF
CDR3 length: 14; V gene: TRBV6-2/TRBV6-3; CDR3 protein: CASSVTGASYGYTF
CDR3 length: 17; V gene: TRBV19; CDR3 protein: CASSIDVTPQGSAGYTF